This T cell receptor (beta chain) was recovered during a study of CD8+CD57+ T cells in acquired aplastic anemia (dated by TCRdb to the late 2010s). With respect to the entire study: DNA extracted from sorted CD4+ and CD8+ cells had a mean of roughly 3.4 ug, with a range of roughly 0.18 to 27.4 ug. CD8+CD57+ expansion was defined as frequency above the mean frequency observed in healthy subjects. The paper as a whole reports these results and caveats: No significant difference in CD8+ Simpson's diversity was found between patients and healthy controls (P=0.060). Some 30 CD8+ CDR3 sequences were found to be shared between patients and controls, but these sequences appeared to be highly expressed in patients and within the immunodominant clones of the patients.

Genomic DNA served as template for TCR beta VDJ combination and CDR3 sequence profiling. TCR repertoire sequencing was run on an Illumina HiSeq 2000. Turning to the authors' computational methods: TRBV/TRBJ rearrangement plots, CDR3 size and DJ length profiles, and Simpson's diversity index were used to evaluate the repertoires. The most abundant DNA sequence in the deep sequencing data was taken as the immunodominant clone. CDR3 amino acid sequences were checked for sharing across subjects and were also compared against the VDJdb database and published repertoires. TCRdb passed the public sequencing reads through fastp at Q25 and MiXCR, retaining productive beta sequences. Rows with one shared CDR3 protein collapse into an entry with the most common genes and DNA. The V and J calls come from TCRdb's annotation, not from the publication. This sample holds some 120,000 distinct CDR3 sequences; nearly 40% were observed only once. The ten biggest clones cover roughly 2.7% of the sample.

Measured from the cysteine to the phenylalanine, the CDR3 is 15 residues long. Here the CDR3 DNA is all that survives: 45 bases in frame from base 1. As encoded in the germline V gene, CDR1 is MNHEY while CDR2 is SVGAGI. V has 4 bases trimmed and J has 4 bases trimmed; junction bases matching no gene number 9. Flow cytometry had shown CD8+CD57+ cell expansion in the patients selected for sequencing. Every patient had a diagnosis of severe acquired aplastic anemia based on International Study of Aplastic Anemia and Agranulocytosis and Camitta criteria. Patients had received no therapy at the time of blood sampling. The study deep-sequenced TCR repertoires of sorted CD4+ and CD8+ blood T cells from severe aplastic anemia patients and healthy subjects. Patients were enrolled under clinicaltrials.gov protocols 00001620, 01623167, 00001397, 00071045, 00081523 and 00961064 in the USA. Ficoll-Paque density gradient centrifugation was used to isolate peripheral blood mononuclear cells. Before DNA was extracted, CD4+ and CD8+ T cells were sorted using either FACS or magnetic beads.

This clonotype was seen many times. The antigen it recognizes is unknown. The sample holds no much larger clone one base away, and base qualities are not on file. Rearrangement joined TRBV6-5 to TRBJ1-2; 7 middle bases align to TRBD1. The origin of this receptor is a human donor with aplastic anemia. The sample consisted of sorted CD4+, CD8+, or CD8+CD57+ T cells (not recorded which) from PBMCs. The DNA reads TGTGCCAGCAGTTCCGCCGGACAGGCGTTCTATGGCTACACCTTC. It is translated as CASSSAGQAFYGYTF.